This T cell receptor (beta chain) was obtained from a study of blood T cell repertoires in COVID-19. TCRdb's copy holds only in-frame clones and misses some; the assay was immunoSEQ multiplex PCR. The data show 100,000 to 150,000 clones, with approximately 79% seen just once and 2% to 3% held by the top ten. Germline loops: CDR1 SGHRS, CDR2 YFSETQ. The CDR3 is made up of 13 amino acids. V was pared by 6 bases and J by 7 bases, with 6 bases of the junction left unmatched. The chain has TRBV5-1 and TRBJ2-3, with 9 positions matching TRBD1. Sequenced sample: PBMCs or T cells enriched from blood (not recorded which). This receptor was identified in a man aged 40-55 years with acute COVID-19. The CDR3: CASNTGGSYTQYF. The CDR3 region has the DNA TGCGCCAGCAATACAGGGGGCTCTTATACGCAGTATTTT. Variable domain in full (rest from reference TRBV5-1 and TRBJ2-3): KAGVTQTPRYLIKTRGQQVTLSCSPISGHRSVSWYQQTPGQGLQFLFEYFSETQRNKGNFPGRFSGRQFSNSRSEMNVSTLELGDSALYLCASNTGGSYTQYFGPGTRLTVL.